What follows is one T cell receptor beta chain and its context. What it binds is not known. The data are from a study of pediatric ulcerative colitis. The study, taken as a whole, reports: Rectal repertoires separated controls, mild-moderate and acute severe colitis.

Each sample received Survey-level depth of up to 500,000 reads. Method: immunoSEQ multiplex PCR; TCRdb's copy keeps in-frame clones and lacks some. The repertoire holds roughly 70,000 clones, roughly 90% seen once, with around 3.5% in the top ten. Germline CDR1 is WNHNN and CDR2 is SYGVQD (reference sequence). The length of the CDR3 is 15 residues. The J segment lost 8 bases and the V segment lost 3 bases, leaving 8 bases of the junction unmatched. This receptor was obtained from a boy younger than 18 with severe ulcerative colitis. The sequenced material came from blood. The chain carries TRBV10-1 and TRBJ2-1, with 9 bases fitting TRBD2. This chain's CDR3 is CASSEGGRDLDEQFF. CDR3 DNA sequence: TGCGCCAGCAGTGAAGGCGGGAGGGATTTAGATGAGCAGTTCTTC.